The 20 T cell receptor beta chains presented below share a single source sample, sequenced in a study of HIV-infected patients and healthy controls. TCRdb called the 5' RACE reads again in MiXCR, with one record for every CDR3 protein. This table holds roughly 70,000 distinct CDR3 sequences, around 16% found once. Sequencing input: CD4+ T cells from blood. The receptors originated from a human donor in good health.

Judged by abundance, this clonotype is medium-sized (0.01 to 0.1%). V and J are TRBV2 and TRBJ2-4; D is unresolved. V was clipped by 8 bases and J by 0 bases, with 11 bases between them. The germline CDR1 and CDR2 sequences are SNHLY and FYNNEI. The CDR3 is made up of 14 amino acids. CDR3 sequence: CASLFGLAKNIQYF. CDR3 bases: TGTGCCAGCCTATTCGGTTTAGCCAAAAACATTCAGTACTTC.

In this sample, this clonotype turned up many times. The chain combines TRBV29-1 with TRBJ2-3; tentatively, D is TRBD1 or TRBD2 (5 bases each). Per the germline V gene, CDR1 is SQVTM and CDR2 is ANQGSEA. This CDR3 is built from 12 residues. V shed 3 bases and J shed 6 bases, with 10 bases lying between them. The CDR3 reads CSVDRESDTQYF. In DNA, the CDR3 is TGCAGCGTTGACAGGGAGTCGGATACGCAGTATTTT.

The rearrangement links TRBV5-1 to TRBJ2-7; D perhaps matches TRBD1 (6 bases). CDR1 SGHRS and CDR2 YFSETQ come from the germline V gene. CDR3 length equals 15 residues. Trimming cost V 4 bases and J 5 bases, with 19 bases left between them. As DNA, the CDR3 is TGCGCCAGCAGCCCTCCCGGGGCAGGGGCACACGAGCAGTACTTC. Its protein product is CASSPPGAGAHEQYF.

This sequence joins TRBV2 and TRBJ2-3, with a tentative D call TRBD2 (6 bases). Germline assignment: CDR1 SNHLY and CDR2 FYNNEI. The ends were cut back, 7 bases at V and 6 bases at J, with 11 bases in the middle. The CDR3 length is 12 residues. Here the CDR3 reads CASTGEADTQYF. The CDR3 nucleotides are TGTGCCAGCACGGGGGAGGCGGATACGCAGTATTTT.

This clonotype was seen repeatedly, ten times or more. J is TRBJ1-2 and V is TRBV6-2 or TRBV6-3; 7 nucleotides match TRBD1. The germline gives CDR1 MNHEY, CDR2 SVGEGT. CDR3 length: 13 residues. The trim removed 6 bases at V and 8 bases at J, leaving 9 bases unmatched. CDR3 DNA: TGTGCCAGCAGCGTGGGGAGACAGGGCGGCTACACCTTC. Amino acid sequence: CASSVGRQGGYTF.

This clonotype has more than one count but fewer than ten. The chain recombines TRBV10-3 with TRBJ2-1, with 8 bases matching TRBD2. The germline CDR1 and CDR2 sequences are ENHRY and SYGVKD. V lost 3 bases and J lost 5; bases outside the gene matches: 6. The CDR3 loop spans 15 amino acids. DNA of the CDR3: TGTGCCATCAGTGATAGCGGGATGTCGGACAATGAGCAGTTCTTC. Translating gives CAISDSGMSDNEQFF.

CDR3 nucleotides: TGTGCCAGCAGCCGAAGGACTCCCCGAATCGCCGGGGAGCTGTTTTTT. The encoded protein is CASSRRTPRIAGELFF. The chain carries TRBV7-3 and TRBJ2-2; perhaps TRBD2 as D (5 bases). V lost 5 bases to trimming and J lost 6 bases, with 19 bases between them. This CDR3 is built from 16 residues. The germline V gene encodes CDR1 SGHTA and CDR2 FQGTGA.

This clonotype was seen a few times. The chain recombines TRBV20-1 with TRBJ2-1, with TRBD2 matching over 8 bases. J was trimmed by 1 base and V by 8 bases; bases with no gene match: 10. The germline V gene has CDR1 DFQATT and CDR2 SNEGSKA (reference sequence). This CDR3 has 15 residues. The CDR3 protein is CSMLAGNFSYNEQFF. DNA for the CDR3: TGCAGTATGTTAGCGGGAAACTTTTCCTACAATGAGCAGTTCTTC.

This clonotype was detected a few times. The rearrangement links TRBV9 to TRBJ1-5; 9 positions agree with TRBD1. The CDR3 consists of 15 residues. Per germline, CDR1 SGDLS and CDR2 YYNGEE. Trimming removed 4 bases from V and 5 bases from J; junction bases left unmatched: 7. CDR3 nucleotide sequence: TGTGCCAGCAGCCCGGACAGGGGAGGAGATCAGCCCCAGCATTTT. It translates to CASSPDRGGDQPQHF.

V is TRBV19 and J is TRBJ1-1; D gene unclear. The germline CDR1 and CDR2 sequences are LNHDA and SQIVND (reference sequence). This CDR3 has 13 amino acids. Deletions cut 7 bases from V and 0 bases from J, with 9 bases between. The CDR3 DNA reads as TGTGCCAGTAAAGGAGCGATGAACACTGAAGCTTTCTTT. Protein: CASKGAMNTEAFF.

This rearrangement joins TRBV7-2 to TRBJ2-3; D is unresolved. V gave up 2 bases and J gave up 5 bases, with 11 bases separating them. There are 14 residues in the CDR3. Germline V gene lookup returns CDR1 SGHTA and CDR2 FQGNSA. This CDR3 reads CASSLRMYRDTQYF. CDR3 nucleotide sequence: TGTGCCAGCAGCTTAAGGATGTACCGAGATACGCAGTATTTT. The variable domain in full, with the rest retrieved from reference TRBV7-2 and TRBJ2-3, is GAGVSQSPSNKVTEKGKDVELRCDPISGHTALYWYRQSLGQGLEFLIYFQGNSAPDKSGLPSDRFSAERTGGSVSTLTIQRTQQEDSAVYLCASSLRMYRDTQYFGPGTRLTVL.

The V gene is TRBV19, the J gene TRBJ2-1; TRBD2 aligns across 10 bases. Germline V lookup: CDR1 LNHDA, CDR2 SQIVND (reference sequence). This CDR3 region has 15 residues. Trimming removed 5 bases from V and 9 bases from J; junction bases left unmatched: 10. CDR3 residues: CASSPERGGRLEQFF. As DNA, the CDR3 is TGTGCCAGTAGTCCAGAGCGGGGGGGCCGTCTTGAGCAGTTCTTC.

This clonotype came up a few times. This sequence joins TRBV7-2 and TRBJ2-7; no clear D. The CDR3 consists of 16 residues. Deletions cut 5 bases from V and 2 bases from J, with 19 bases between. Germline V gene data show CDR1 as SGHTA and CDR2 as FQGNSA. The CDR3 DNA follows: TGTGCCAGCAGCATGCGGCCAGCCGCCACTACCTACGAGCAGTACTTC. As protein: CASSMRPAATTYEQYF. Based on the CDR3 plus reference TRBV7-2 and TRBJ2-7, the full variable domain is GAGVSQSPSNKVTEKGKDVELRCDPISGHTALYWYRQSLGQGLEFLIYFQGNSAPDKSGLPSDRFSAERTGGSVSTLTIQRTQQEDSAVYLCASSMRPAATTYEQYFGPGTRLTVT.

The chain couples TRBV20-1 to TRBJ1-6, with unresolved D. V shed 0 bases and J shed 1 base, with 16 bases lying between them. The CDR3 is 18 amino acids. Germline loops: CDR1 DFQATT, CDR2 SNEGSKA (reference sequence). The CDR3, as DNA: TGCAGTGCTAGAGAAAATCCCCTGGCGAGGTCCTATAATTCACCCCTCCACTTT. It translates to CSARENPLARSYNSPLHF.

CDR3 DNA sequence: TGTGCCAGCAGTTTACGGGCAGGGGCGGCTTCGGGCACTGAAGCTTTCTTT. Translating gives CASSLRAGAASGTEAFF. The genes are TRBV7-9 and TRBJ1-1; D is possibly TRBD1 (6 bases). V lost 6 bases and J lost 4, with 24 bases in between. CDR3 length equals 17 residues. The germline CDR1 and CDR2 sequences are SEHNR and FQNEAQ (reference sequence).

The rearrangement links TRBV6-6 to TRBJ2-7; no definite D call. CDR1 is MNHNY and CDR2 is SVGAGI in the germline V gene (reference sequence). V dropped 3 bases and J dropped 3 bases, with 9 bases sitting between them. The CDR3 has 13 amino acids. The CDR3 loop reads CASSYVPRYEQYF. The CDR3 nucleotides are TGTGCCAGCAGTTATGTCCCCCGCTACGAGCAGTACTTC.

CDR3 sequence reads: CASTLGSTRGNEQFF. CDR3 nucleotide sequence: TGTGCCAGCACCCTGGGGAGTACTCGGGGCAATGAGCAGTTCTTC. V and J are TRBV5-4 and TRBJ2-1; D possibly corresponds to TRBD2 (5 bases). Looked up from germline, CDR1 is SGHNT and CDR2 is YYREEE (reference sequence). Trimming pared 6 bases from V and 6 bases from J, leaving 19 bases between. The length of the CDR3 is 15 residues. Full variable domain (rest looked up from reference TRBV5-4 and TRBJ2-1): ETGVTQSPTHLIKTRGQQVTLRCSSQSGHNTVSWYQQALGQGPQFIFQYYREEENGRGNFPPRFSGLQFPNYSSELNVNALELDDSALYLCASTLGSTRGNEQFFGPGTRLTVL.

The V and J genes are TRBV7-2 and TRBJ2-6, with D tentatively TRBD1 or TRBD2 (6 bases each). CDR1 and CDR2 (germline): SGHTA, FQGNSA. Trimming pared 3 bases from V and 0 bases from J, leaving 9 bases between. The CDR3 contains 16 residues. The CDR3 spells CASSFGGGSGANVLTF. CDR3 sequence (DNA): TGTGCCAGCAGCTTTGGAGGGGGCTCTGGGGCCAACGTCCTGACTTTC.

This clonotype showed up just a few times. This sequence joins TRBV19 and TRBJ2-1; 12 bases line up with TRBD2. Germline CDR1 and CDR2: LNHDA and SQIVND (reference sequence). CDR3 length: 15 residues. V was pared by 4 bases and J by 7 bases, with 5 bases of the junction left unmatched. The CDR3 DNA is TGTGCCAGTAGTACCCTAGCGGGGGGGCAGAATGAGCAGTTCTTC. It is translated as CASSTLAGGQNEQFF.

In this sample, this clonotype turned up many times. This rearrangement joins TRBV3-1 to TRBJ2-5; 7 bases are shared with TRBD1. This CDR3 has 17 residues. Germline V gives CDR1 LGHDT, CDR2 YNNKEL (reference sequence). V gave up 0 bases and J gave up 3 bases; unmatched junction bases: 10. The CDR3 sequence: CASSQDSAGGKEETQYF. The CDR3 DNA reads TGTGCCAGCAGCCAAGATTCGGCAGGGGGAAAAGAAGAGACCCAGTACTTC.